The next 26 T cell receptor beta chains were all read from a single sample in a study of technical replicates of blood from several donors. Here immunoSEQ multiplex PCR was the method, and the copy in TCRdb shows in-frame clones only, minus some. The sample lists about 54,000 clones, about 95% occurring once. Sequenced input: T cells isolated from PBMCs. These receptors came from a human donor in good health.

This rearrangement joins TRBV6-6 to TRBJ1-1, with D possibly TRBD1 on 5 matching bases. The CDR3 extends over 15 amino acids. Germline values: CDR1 MNHNY, CDR2 SVGAGI (reference sequence). The V and J ends lost 3 bases and 6 bases respectively, with 17 bases between them. This chain's CDR3 is CASSYGGGEHSEAFF. The CDR3 DNA follows: TGTGCCAGCAGTTATGGGGGAGGGGAACACTCTGAAGCTTTCTTT.

The CDR3 loop is CATSRARLGNEQYF. As DNA, the CDR3 is TGTGCCACCAGCAGAGCTAGGCTCGGGAACGAGCAGTACTTC. The chain carries TRBV15 and TRBJ2-7; TRBD2 might be the D (5 bases). CDR3 length equals 14 residues. Germline CDR1 reads LNHNV; CDR2 reads YYDKDF (reference sequence). The ends were cut back, 1 base at V and 5 bases at J, with 12 bases in the middle.

The chain links TRBV7-9 to TRBJ1-1; D is ambiguous. CDR3 length: 17 residues. The germline CDR1 and CDR2 sequences are SEHNR and FQNEAQ (reference sequence). Trimming removed 4 bases from V and 7 bases from J, with 25 bases in between. The CDR3: CASSSFRGSPFSNEAFF. In nucleotides, the CDR3 is TGTGCCAGCAGCTCCTTTCGAGGATCGCCCTTTTCGAATGAAGCTTTCTTT.

This sequence joins TRBV28 and TRBJ2-7, with TRBD1 matching 12 bases. J was trimmed by 6 bases and V by 1 base; bases with no gene match: 4. In germline, CDR1 is MDHEN, CDR2 SYDVKM. This CDR3 region has 15 residues. CDR3 protein: CASSLSGTGGIEQYF. The CDR3 DNA is TGTGCCAGCAGTTTATCCGGGACAGGGGGCATCGAGCAGTACTTC.

The J gene is TRBJ1-4, the V gene TRBV6-5, with TRBD1 identical over 8 bases. The V and J ends lost 6 bases and 8 bases, in that order; junction bases with no gene match: 11. This CDR3 has 15 residues. Per the germline V gene, CDR1 is MNHEY and CDR2 is SVGAGI. The CDR3 sequence: CASRSQGALYEKLFF. Written as DNA, the CDR3 is TGTGCCAGCAGGTCCCAGGGGGCGCTGTACGAAAAACTGTTTTTT.

The chain links TRBV18 to TRBJ2-5, with D maybe TRBD2 (6 bases). The V end was cut by 5 bases, the J end by 5 bases, with 12 bases between. The CDR3 length is 13 residues. The germline V gene has CDR1 KGHSH and CDR2 LQKENI. The CDR3 nucleotides are TGTGCCAGCTCAGGGGGGATGGACGAGACCCAGTACTTC. It translates to CASSGGMDETQYF.

The V call is TRBV29-1, the J call TRBJ2-7; D gene unclear. V gave up 7 bases and J gave up 3 bases, with 7 bases separating them. Germline loops: CDR1 SQVTM, CDR2 ANQGSEA. The CDR3 is 10 residues long. CDR3 bases: TGCAGCGCCCTGTTCTACGAGCAGTACTTC. Amino acid sequence: CSALFYEQYF.

The chain links TRBV11-2 to TRBJ2-6; D gene uncertain. This CDR3 is 19 amino acids long. Per germline, CDR1 SGHAT and CDR2 FQNNGV. Trimming stripped 3 bases from V and 0 bases from J, with 18 bases between. The CDR3 coding sequence is TGTGCCAGCAGCTTTTTCATGAGGCAACTGAACTCTGGGGCCAACGTCCTGACTTTC. Translated: CASSFFMRQLNSGANVLTF.

This chain uses TRBV7-9 with TRBJ2-3, with 7 positions matching TRBD1. This CDR3 is 15 amino acids long. Looked up from germline, CDR1 is SEHNR and CDR2 is FQNEAQ (reference sequence). V shed 5 bases and J 0 bases; nucleotides not matched to a gene: 5. CDR3 DNA sequence: TGTGCCAGCAGCCCGCGACAGGGTAGCACAGATACGCAGTATTTT. Encoded protein: CASSPRQGSTDTQYF. The variable domain in full, completed from reference TRBV7-9 and TRBJ2-3, reads DTGVSQNPRHKITKRGQNVTFRCDPISEHNRLYWYRQTLGQGPEFLTYFQNEAQLEKSRLLSDRFSAERPKGSFSTLEIQRTEQGDSAMYLCASSPRQGSTDTQYFGPGTRLTVL.

The chain links TRBV7-3 to TRBJ1-6, with D possibly TRBD1 on 5 matching bases. Trimming removed 0 bases at V and 16 bases at J, with 13 bases between. The V gene's germline CDR1 is SGHTA and CDR2 FQGTGA. The CDR3 covers 13 residues. As DNA, the CDR3 is TGTGCCAGCAGCTTAACTTCGGGGGAGAAACTCCACTTT. This translates into CASSLTSGEKLHF.

The V and J genes are TRBV5-4 and TRBJ2-7; TRBD2 agrees at 11 bases. The CDR3 covers 18 residues. The germline CDR1 and CDR2 sequences are SGHNT and YYREEE (reference sequence). V trimming: 4 bases; J trimming: 2 bases; junction bases outside the gene matches: 14. CDR3 amino acids: CASSPLGLAGGPTYEQYF. As DNA, the CDR3 is TGTGCCAGCAGCCCCCTGGGGCTAGCGGGAGGACCCACCTACGAGCAGTACTTC.

The genes are TRBV7-2 and TRBJ2-1; the D is unclear. Germline CDR1 SGHTA, CDR2 FQGNSA. Trimming stripped 1 base from V and 9 bases from J, with 10 bases between. The CDR3 consists of 13 residues. The CDR3 loop is CASSLVTVSEQFF. CDR3 sequence (DNA): TGTGCCAGCAGCTTAGTAACGGTCTCTGAGCAGTTCTTC. The full variable domain, completed using reference TRBV7-2 and TRBJ2-1, is GAGVSQSPSNKVTEKGKDVELRCDPISGHTALYWYRQSLGQGLEFLIYFQGNSAPDKSGLPSDRFSAERTGGSVSTLTIQRTQQEDSAVYLCASSLVTVSEQFFGPGTRLTVL.

The chain carries TRBV9 and TRBJ2-7; 9 bases line up with TRBD1. The germline V gene encodes CDR1 SGDLS and CDR2 YYNGEE. The CDR3 length is 17 residues. V trimming: 0 bases; J trimming: 2 bases; junction bases outside the gene matches: 9. The CDR3 loop reads CASSVDPRGQGTYEQYF. The CDR3, as DNA: TGTGCCAGCAGCGTAGATCCCAGGGGACAGGGAACCTACGAGCAGTACTTC.

The chain carries TRBV7-6 and TRBJ1-6; TRBD1 might be the D (5 bases). Deletions cut 5 bases from V and 9 bases from J, with 14 bases between. The CDR3 extends over 14 amino acids. CDR1 SGHVS and CDR2 FNYEAQ come from the germline V gene. The CDR3 loop reads CASSQVQAGSPLHF. The CDR3, as DNA: TGTGCCAGCAGCCAGGTACAGGCTGGTTCACCCCTCCACTTT.

The chain joins TRBV18 to TRBJ2-5, with 9 nucleotides matching TRBD2. CDR3 length: 16 amino acids. Trimming cost V 3 bases and J 3 bases; bases outside gene matches: 8. CDR1 and CDR2 (germline): KGHSH, LQKENI. This chain's CDR3 is CASSPQRAGGEETQYF. Written as DNA, the CDR3 is TGTGCCAGCTCACCGCAGCGCGCGGGGGGGGAAGAGACCCAGTACTTC.

The rearrangement joins TRBV5-1 to TRBJ2-1, with TRBD2 matching over 12 bases. Per the germline V gene, CDR1 is SGHRS and CDR2 is YFSETQ. CDR3 length: 16 residues. V shed 2 bases and J 7 bases; nucleotides not matched to a gene: 7. The chain's CDR3 is CASSFTSGGIRNEQFF. The CDR3 bases are TGCGCCAGCAGCTTCACTAGCGGGGGGATTCGGAATGAGCAGTTCTTC.

CDR3 nucleotide sequence: TGTGCCAGCAGCGTAGCTTCGGGGGTTAACACCGGGGAGCTGTTTTTT. Protein: CASSVASGVNTGELFF. The chain couples TRBV9 to TRBJ2-2; a possible D gene is TRBD2 (6 bases). V gave up 0 bases and J gave up 2 bases, with 11 bases separating them. CDR1 is SGDLS, CDR2 YYNGEE, per germline. The CDR3 sequence is 16 residues long.

The chain has TRBV5-1 and TRBJ2-1, with 12 bases fitting TRBD2. Germline V gives CDR1 SGHRS, CDR2 YFSETQ. The CDR3 is 16 amino acids. Germline trimming cut 3 bases from V and 14 bases from J; bases unmatched to any gene: 15. The CDR3 sequence is CASSYRTSGNIEDKFF. CDR3 nucleotide sequence: TGCGCCAGCAGCTATCGGACTAGCGGGAACATAGAGGATAAGTTCTTC.

The chain couples TRBV7-6 to TRBJ2-3; D is undetermined. In germline, CDR1 is SGHVS, CDR2 FNYEAQ. V was shortened by 4 bases and J by 0 bases, with 20 bases between the two germline ends. The CDR3 is 18 amino acids. The CDR3 spells CASSSLGSTKDSTDTQYF. CDR3 nucleotides: TGTGCCAGCAGCTCCCTAGGCAGCACAAAAGACAGCACAGATACGCAGTATTTT.

The J gene is TRBJ2-3, the V gene TRBV7-9; 7 bases agree with TRBD2. Germline CDR1 is SEHNR and CDR2 is FQNEAQ (reference sequence). V shed 5 bases and J 3 bases; nucleotides not matched to a gene: 11. The CDR3 is made up of 16 amino acids. As DNA, the CDR3 is TGTGCCAGCAGCCTACAAGCGGGAAAGGGAACAGATACGCAGTATTTT. Protein sequence: CASSLQAGKGTDTQYF.

The chain recombines TRBV29-1 with TRBJ2-1; 9 bases are a match to TRBD1. CDR3 length: 14 residues. Germline loops: CDR1 SQVTM, CDR2 ANQGSEA. With V trimmed by 3 bases and J by 4 bases, 4 bases remained unmatched. CDR3 coding DNA: TGCAGCGTTGACCGGGACAGGGTATACAATGAGCAGTTCTTC. As protein: CSVDRDRVYNEQFF.

The V call is TRBV18, the J call TRBJ2-1; 11 bases fit TRBD2. Germline assignment: CDR1 KGHSH and CDR2 LQKENI. V lost 3 bases and J lost 6; bases outside the gene matches: 13. The CDR3 has 18 amino acids. The CDR3 DNA reads TGTGCCAGCTCACCCCCTTTTCTAGCGGGGGGCACTGGCAATGAGCAGTTCTTC. As protein: CASSPPFLAGGTGNEQFF. The complete variable domain, with remaining parts taken from reference TRBV18 and TRBJ2-1, reads NAGVMQNPRHLVRRRGQEARLRCSPMKGHSHVYWYRQLPEEGLKFMVYLQKENIIDESGMPKERFSAEFPKEGPSILRIQQVVRGDSAAYFCASSPPFLAGGTGNEQFFGPGTRLTVL.

V usage is TRBV7-8 and J usage is TRBJ2-1, with a possible D match to TRBD2 (7 bases). The CDR3 is made up of 16 amino acids. The germline CDR1 and CDR2 sequences are SGHVS and FQNEAQ. Trimming took off 1 base at V and 5 bases at J, with 15 bases between the two ends. Here the CDR3 DNA reads TGTGCCAGCAGCTTAGAGGTGGGCGGGGGCCACAATGAGCAGTTCTTC. Translation gives CASSLEVGGGHNEQFF. Supplemented by reference TRBV7-8 and TRBJ2-1, the full variable domain reads GAGVSQSPRYKVAKRGQDVALRCDPISGHVSLFWYQQALGQGPEFLTYFQNEAQLDKSGLPSDRFFAERPEGSVSTLKIQRTQQEDSAVYLCASSLEVGGGHNEQFFGPGTRLTVL.

This chain connects TRBV10-3 to TRBJ2-7; weak D call: TRBD1 (6 bases). V lost 6 bases to trimming and J lost 0 bases, with 15 bases between them. The CDR3 covers 15 residues. Looked up from germline, CDR1 is ENHRY and CDR2 is SYGVKD. The CDR3: CAIRGADRSSYEQYF. The CDR3 DNA is TGTGCCATCAGGGGGGCAGATCGGAGCTCCTACGAGCAGTACTTC.

The CDR3 coding sequence is TGTGCCAGCAGTTACTCTGTGCGGCGGGGTGCCTACGAGCAGTACTTC. Residues: CASSYSVRRGAYEQYF. The chain couples TRBV6-6 to TRBJ2-7; TRBD2 might be the D (6 bases). CDR3 length equals 16 residues. Trimming cost V 0 bases and J 2 bases, with 14 bases left between them. The germline CDR1 and CDR2 sequences are MNHNY and SVGAGI (reference sequence).

The V gene is TRBV9, the J gene TRBJ2-7, with D unclear. Germline values: CDR1 SGDLS, CDR2 YYNGEE. CDR3 length: 14 amino acids. Trimming took 4 bases from V and 7 from J, leaving 18 bases between them. The CDR3 nucleotides are TGTGCCAGCAGCCGACTCAGTCCCCCTGATGAGCAGTACTTC. Its translation is CASSRLSPPDEQYF.